This record concerns one T cell receptor (beta chain) sequence. Antigen specificity is unknown. These data belong to a study of blood T cells in healthy people across ages. A second PCR, run for roughly 6 to 11 cycles, used a sample-barcoded 5' primer plus a J-beta primer mix. One entry per CDR3 protein, called by TCRdb with MiXCR from the 5' RACE reads. This table has more than 650,000 distinct CDR3 sequences, roughly 50% appearing once. General study results and limits: As age increased, TCR beta diversity per million T cells fell in a roughly linear fashion. Comparison with aged donors showed that long-lived donors had more naive CD4+ cells and higher diversity.

The V gene end was trimmed by 4 bases and the J gene end by 4 bases; junction bases not matched to a gene: 9. CDR1 and CDR2 from the germline V gene are DFQATT and SNEGSKA (reference sequence). CDR3 size: 14 residues. The sequencing sample was made of blood. The TCR was taken from an elderly man in good health. J is TRBJ2-7 and V is TRBV20-1; 8 bases line up with TRBD2. The CDR3 reads CSATYSGIGYEQYF. The DNA for the CDR3 is TGCAGTGCTACGTATAGCGGGATAGGGTACGAGCAGTACTTC.